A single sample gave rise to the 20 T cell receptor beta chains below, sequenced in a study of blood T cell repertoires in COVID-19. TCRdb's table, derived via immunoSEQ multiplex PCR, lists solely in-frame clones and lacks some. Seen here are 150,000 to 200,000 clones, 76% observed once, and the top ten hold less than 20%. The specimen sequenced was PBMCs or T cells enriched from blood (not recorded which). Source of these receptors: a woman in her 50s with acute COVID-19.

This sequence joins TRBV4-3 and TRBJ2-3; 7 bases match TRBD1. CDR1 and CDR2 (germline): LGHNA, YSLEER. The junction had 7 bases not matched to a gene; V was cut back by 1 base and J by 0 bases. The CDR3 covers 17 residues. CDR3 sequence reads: CASSQGTGTASTDTQYF. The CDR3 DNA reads TGCGCCAGCAGCCAAGGTACCGGGACAGCGAGCACAGATACGCAGTATTTT.

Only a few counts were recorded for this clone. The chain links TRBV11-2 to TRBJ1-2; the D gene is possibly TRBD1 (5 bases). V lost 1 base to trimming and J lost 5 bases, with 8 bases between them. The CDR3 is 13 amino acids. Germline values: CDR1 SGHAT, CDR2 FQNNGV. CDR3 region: CASSLGQGYGYTF. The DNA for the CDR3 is TGTGCCAGCAGCTTAGGCCAGGGTTATGGCTACACCTTC.

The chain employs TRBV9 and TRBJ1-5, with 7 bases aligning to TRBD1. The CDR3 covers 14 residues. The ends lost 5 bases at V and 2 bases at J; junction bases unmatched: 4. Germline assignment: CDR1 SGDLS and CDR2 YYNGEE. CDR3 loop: CASSQGQGNQPQHF. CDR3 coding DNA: TGTGCCAGCAGTCAAGGACAGGGCAATCAGCCCCAGCATTTT.

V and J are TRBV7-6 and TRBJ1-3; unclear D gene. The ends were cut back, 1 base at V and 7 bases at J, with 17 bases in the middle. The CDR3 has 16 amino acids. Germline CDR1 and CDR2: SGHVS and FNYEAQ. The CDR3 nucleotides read TGTGCCAGCAGCTTAGAAGAGGCAGGTACTAGGAACACCATATATTTT. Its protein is CASSLEEAGTRNTIYF.

DNA for the CDR3: TGTGCCAGCAGCTCTGAGAAATCCTATGGCTACACCTTC. Its translation: CASSSEKSYGYTF. The rearrangement links TRBV5-6 to TRBJ1-2, with D unresolved. The V end lost 3 bases, the J end lost 4 bases, and 10 bases lay between the germline ends. Germline lookup yields CDR1 SGHDT and CDR2 YYEEEE. This CDR3 contains 13 residues.

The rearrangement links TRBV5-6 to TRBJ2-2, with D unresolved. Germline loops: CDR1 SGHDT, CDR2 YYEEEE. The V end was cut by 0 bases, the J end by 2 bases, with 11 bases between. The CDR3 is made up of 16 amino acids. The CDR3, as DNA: TGTGCCAGCAGCTTGGCAGCGAAAATTAACACCGGGGAGCTGTTTTTT. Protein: CASSLAAKINTGELFF.

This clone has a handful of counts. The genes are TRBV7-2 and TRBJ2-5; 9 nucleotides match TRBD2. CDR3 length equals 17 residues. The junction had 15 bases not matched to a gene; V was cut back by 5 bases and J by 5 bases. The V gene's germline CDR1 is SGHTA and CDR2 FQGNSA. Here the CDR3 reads CASSPGAVSAGGETQYF. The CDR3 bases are TGTGCCAGCAGCCCGGGGGCGGTTTCAGCGGGGGGCGAGACCCAGTACTTC.

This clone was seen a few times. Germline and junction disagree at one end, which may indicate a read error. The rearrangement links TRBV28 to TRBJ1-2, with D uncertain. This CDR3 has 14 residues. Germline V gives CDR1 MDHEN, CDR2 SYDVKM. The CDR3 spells CASSLVEGPAGYRF. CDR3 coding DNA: TGTGCCAGCAGTTTAGTTGAGGGCCCGGCGGGGTATCGCTTC.

The CDR3 bases are TGTGCCAGCAGAGCGGGGGGGCCGTCCTACAATGAGCAGTTCTTC. Protein product: CASRAGGPSYNEQFF. The chain combines TRBV6-5 with TRBJ2-1; 10 bases are a match to TRBD2. CDR1 and CDR2 from the germline V gene are MNHEY and SVGAGI. The junction had 3 bases not matched to a gene; V was cut back by 6 bases and J by 1 base. This CDR3 region has 15 residues.

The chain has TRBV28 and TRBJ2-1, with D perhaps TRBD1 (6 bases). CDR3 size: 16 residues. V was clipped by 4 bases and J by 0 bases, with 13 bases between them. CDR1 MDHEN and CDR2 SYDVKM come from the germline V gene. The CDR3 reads CASSSRRGFSYNEQFF. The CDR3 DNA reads TGTGCCAGCAGTTCACGCAGGGGATTCTCCTACAATGAGCAGTTCTTC.

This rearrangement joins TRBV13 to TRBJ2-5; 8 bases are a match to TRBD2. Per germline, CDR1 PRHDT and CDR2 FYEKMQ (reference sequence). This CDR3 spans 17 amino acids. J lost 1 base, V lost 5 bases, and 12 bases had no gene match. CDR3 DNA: TGTGCCAGCAGCCCCAGAGGCAGCGGGGGTTTCCAAGAGACCCAGTACTTC. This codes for CASSPRGSGGFQETQYF.

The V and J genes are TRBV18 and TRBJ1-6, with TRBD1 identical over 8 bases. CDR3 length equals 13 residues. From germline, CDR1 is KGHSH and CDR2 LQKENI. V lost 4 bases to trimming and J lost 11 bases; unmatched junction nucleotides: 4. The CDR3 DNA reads TGTGCCAGCTCACAACAGGGGGAGCCACCCCTCCACTTT. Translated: CASSQQGEPPLHF.

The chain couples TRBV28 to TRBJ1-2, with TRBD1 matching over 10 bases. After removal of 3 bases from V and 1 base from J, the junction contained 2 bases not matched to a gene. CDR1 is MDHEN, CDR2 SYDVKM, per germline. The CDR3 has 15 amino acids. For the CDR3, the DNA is TGTGCCAGCAGTTTTGGGGACAGGGGTAACTATGGCTACACCTTC. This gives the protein CASSFGDRGNYGYTF.

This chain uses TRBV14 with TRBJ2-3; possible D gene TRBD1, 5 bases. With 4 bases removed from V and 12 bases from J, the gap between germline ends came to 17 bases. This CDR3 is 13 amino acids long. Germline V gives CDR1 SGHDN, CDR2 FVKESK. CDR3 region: CASSPSGQVFQYF. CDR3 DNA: TGTGCCAGCAGCCCCTCCGGACAAGTATTCCAGTATTTT. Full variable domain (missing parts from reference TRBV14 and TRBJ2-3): EAGVTQFPSHSVIEKGQTVTLRCDPISGHDNLYWYRRVMGKEIKFLLHFVKESKQDESGMPNNRFLAERTGGTYSTLKVQPAELEDSGVYFCASSPSGQVFQYFGPGTRLTVL.

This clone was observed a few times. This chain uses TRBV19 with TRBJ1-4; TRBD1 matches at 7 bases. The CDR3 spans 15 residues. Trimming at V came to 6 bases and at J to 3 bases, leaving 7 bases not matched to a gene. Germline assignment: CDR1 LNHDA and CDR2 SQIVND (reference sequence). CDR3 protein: CASRNRGRSNEKLFF. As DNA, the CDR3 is TGTGCCAGTAGGAACAGGGGTAGGTCTAATGAAAAACTGTTTTTT.

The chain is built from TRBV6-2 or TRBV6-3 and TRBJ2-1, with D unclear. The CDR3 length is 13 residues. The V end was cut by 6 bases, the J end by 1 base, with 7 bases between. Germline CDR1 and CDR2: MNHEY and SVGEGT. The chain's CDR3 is CASSPRSYNEQFF. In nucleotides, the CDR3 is TGTGCCAGCAGCCCCAGGTCCTACAATGAGCAGTTCTTC.

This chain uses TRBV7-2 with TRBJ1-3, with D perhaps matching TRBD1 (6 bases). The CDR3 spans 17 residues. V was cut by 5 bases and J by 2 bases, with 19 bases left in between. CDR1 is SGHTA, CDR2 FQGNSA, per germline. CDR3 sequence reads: CASSLRQAVGPGNTIYF. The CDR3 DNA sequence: TGTGCCAGCAGCCTTAGACAGGCAGTTGGGCCTGGAAACACCATATATTTT.

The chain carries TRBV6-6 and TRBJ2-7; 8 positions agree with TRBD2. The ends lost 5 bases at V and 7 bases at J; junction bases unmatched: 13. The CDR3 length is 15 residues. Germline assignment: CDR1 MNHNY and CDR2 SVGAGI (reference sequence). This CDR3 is CASSHSGTRAREQYV. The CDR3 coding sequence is TGTGCCAGCAGTCATTCCGGGACTAGGGCCCGGGAGCAGTACGTC.

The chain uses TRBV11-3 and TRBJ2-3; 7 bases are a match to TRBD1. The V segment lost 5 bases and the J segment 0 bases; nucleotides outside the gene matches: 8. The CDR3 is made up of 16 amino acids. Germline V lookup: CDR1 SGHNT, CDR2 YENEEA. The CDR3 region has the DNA TGTGCCAGCAGCCTAGGAAGGGGGCGGAGCACAGATACGCAGTATTTT. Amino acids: CASSLGRGRSTDTQYF. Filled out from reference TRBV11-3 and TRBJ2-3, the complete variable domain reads EAGVVQSPRYKIIEKKQPVAFWCNPISGHNTLYWYLQNLGQGPELLIRYENEEAVDDSQLPKDRFSAERLKGVDSTLKIQPAELGDSAVYLCASSLGRGRSTDTQYFGPGTRLTVL.

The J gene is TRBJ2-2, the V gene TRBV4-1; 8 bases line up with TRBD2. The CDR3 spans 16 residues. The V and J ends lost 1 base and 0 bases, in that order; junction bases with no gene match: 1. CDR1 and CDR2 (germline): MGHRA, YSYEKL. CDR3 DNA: TGCGCCAGCAGCCAAGTCGGGGGGGCGAACACCGGGGAGCTGTTTTTT. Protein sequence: CASSQVGGANTGELFF.